These 21 T cell receptor beta chains originate from one sample sequenced in a study of blood T cell repertoires in COVID-19. Sequenced by immunoSEQ multiplex PCR; TCRdb stores in-frame clones only, minus some. Among 280,000 or so clones listed, around 85% were seen once. Sequencing was performed on PBMCs or T cells enriched from blood (not recorded which). These receptors were collected from a woman aged 50 to 65 who had recovered from COVID-19.

This clone showed up just a few times. The CDR3 reads CAARGSSYNEQFF. The DNA of the CDR3 is TGTGCCGCCCGTGGTAGCTCCTACAATGAGCAGTTCTTC. This chain connects TRBV3-1 (or the pseudogene TRBV3-2) to TRBJ2-1; D remains ambiguous. Germline assignment: CDR1 LGHDT and CDR2 YNNKEL (reference sequence). The V and J ends lost 11 bases and 0 bases respectively, with 11 bases between them. The CDR3 is made up of 13 amino acids.

The chain uses TRBV13 and TRBJ2-7, with 8 bases that match TRBD1. The germline gives CDR1 PRHDT, CDR2 FYEKMQ (reference sequence). Trimming removed 4 bases from V and 3 bases from J; junction bases left unmatched: 14. This CDR3 spans 17 amino acids. The CDR3 bases are TGTGCCAGCAGCTATATGGCAGGGGGCGATACTTACTACGAGCAGTACTTC. Translating gives CASSYMAGGDTYYEQYF.

V is TRBV11-1 and J is TRBJ2-1; 13 nucleotides align to TRBD2. The V segment lost 5 bases and the J segment 5 bases; nucleotides outside the gene matches: 3. The CDR3 runs to 15 residues. CDR1 and CDR2 from the germline V gene are SGHAT and FQDESV (reference sequence). The CDR3 here is CASSLTSGGDNEQFF. CDR3 in DNA: TGTGCCAGCAGCCTAACTAGCGGGGGGGACAATGAGCAGTTCTTC.

The V call is TRBV24-1, the J call TRBJ1-2; 7 nucleotides match TRBD1. The germline V gene has CDR1 KGHDR and CDR2 SFDVKD. V lost 4 bases to trimming and J lost 7 bases; unmatched junction nucleotides: 2. The CDR3 runs 12 residues. CDR3 region: CATSETGIGYTF. The CDR3, as DNA: TGTGCCACCAGTGAGACAGGGATTGGCTACACCTTC.

This clone was recorded once. The CDR3 carries no conserved terminal phenylalanine or tryptophan, so it likely arises from a read error. The DNA is omitted, as the CDR3 cannot be located on it reliably, and the CDR3 follows TCRdb's listing. This rearrangement joins TRBV11-3 to TRBJ2-3; TRBD1, as called in the table, went unchecked against the DNA. Per the germline V gene, CDR1 is SGHNT and CDR2 is YENEEA. The length of the CDR3 is 11 amino acids, counting both ends. The CDR3 region is CASSLGQGLRH.

V usage is TRBV14 and J usage is TRBJ1-2; D possibly corresponds to TRBD1 (5 bases). Germline CDR1 and CDR2: SGHDN and FVKESK. The V gene lost 1 base and the J gene lost 4 bases, with 13 bases spanning the gap. This CDR3 has 15 amino acids. CDR3 in DNA: TGTGCCAGCAGCCAAGTCGGGGGATGGAGCTATGGCTACACCTTC. This codes for CASSQVGGWSYGYTF.

This clone appeared a single time. The rearrangement joins TRBV29-1 to TRBJ1-2; D perhaps matches TRBD1 (6 bases). From germline, CDR1 is SQVTM and CDR2 ANQGSEA. Trimming removed 2 bases from V and 6 bases from J, with 13 bases in between. This CDR3 region has 13 residues. The CDR3 is CSVEPTGLHGYTF. CDR3 nucleotide sequence: TGCAGCGTTGAACCCACAGGGCTCCATGGCTACACCTTC. Full variable domain (outside the CDR3, taken from reference TRBV29-1 and TRBJ1-2): SAVISQKPSRDICQRGTSLTIQCQVDSQVTMMFWYRQQPGQSLTLIATANQGSEATYESGFVIDKFPISRPNLTFSTLTVSNMSPEDSSIYLCSVEPTGLHGYTFGSGTRLTVV.

This clone was seen a single time. The chain has TRBV19 and TRBJ2-1, with 8 bases aligning to TRBD2. Germline V CDR1 and CDR2: LNHDA, SQIVND (reference sequence). J was trimmed by 8 bases and V by 3 bases; bases with no gene match: 12. This CDR3 comprises 16 residues. CDR3 nucleotide sequence: TGTGCCAGTAGTATCCCAGGGGCGGGGGGTTTTTATGAGCAGTTCTTC. It codes for CASSIPGAGGFYEQFF.

On this clone: Other DNA sequences in the sample encode the same CDR3. This chain connects TRBV18 to TRBJ1-1; D call uncertain. Trimming shortened V by 3 bases and J by 1 base, and 9 bases separated the two germline ends. CDR1 and CDR2 (germline): KGHSH, LQKENI. This CDR3 is 14 amino acids long. The CDR3 DNA sequence: TGTGCCAGCTCACCGGCGGCGAGGAACACTGAAGCTTTCTTT. It is translated as CASSPAARNTEAFF.

The V gene is TRBV15, the J gene TRBJ2-7; 8 nucleotides agree with TRBD1. The germline CDR1 and CDR2 sequences are LNHNV and YYDKDF (reference sequence). The CDR3 covers 16 residues. Unmatched junction bases numbered 7, after V lost 2 bases and J lost 1 base. CDR3 nucleotide sequence: TGTGCCACCAGCAGATGGGACCAGGGGGCATCCTACGAGCAGTACTTC. Protein: CATSRWDQGASYEQYF. The entire variable domain, with the rest obtained from reference TRBV15 and TRBJ2-7, is as follows: DAMVIQNPRYQVTQFGKPVTLSCSQTLNHNVMYWYQQKSSQAPKLLFHYYDKDFNNEADTPDNFQSRRPNTSFCFLDIRSPGLGDTAMYLCATSRWDQGASYEQYFGPGTRLTVT.

The chain links TRBV18 to TRBJ2-1; 12 bases match TRBD2. With 2 bases clipped from V and 1 base from J, the junction kept 3 bases outside the gene matches. CDR1 KGHSH and CDR2 LQKENI come from the germline V gene. The CDR3 totals 17 residues. CDR3 sequence reads: CASSPLGLAGSYNEQFF. CDR3 DNA: TGTGCCAGCTCACCATTGGGACTAGCGGGTTCCTACAATGAGCAGTTCTTC.

This clone has just a few counts. This chain links TRBV6-5 with TRBJ2-1; D might be TRBD2 (7 bases). Germline CDR1 and CDR2: MNHEY and SVGAGI. The CDR3 is 15 residues long. Trimming cost V 7 bases and J 3 bases, with 16 bases left between them. The CDR3 region is CASKLKGGVYNEQFF. For the CDR3, the DNA is TGTGCCAGCAAGTTGAAGGGGGGGGTCTACAATGAGCAGTTCTTC.

The chain combines TRBV5-1 with TRBJ2-5; D unresolved. This CDR3 has 18 amino acids. CDR1 is SGHRS, CDR2 YFSETQ, per germline. The V end lost 4 bases, the J end lost 3 bases, and 25 bases lay between the germline ends. CDR3 amino acids: CASSHARSHINIKETQYF. CDR3 sequence (DNA): TGCGCCAGCAGCCATGCGAGGAGCCACATAAATATTAAAGAGACCCAGTACTTC.

The sample holds one count of this clone. This chain links TRBV14 with TRBJ1-1; D not certain. Per the germline V gene, CDR1 is SGHDN and CDR2 is FVKESK. Trimming took 1 base from V and 3 from J, leaving 3 bases between them. The CDR3 length is 12 residues. DNA for the CDR3: TGTGCCAGCAGCCAAGCGGACACTGAAGCTTTCTTT. This gives the protein CASSQADTEAFF.

This sequence joins TRBV19 and TRBJ2-2; 11 bases are a match to TRBD2. Germline V gene lookup returns CDR1 LNHDA and CDR2 SQIVND (reference sequence). V was clipped by 4 bases and J by 6 bases; unmatched bases: 7. This CDR3 is built from 16 residues. CDR3 bases: TGTGCCAGTAGTACCGGGACTAGCGGTTTCCCCGGGGAGCTGTTTTTT. It specifies CASSTGTSGFPGELFF.

The J gene is TRBJ1-2, the V gene TRBV6-1; tentative D call: TRBD1 (6 bases). Looked up from germline, CDR1 is MNHNS and CDR2 is SASEGT. V was trimmed by 0 bases and J by 4 bases, leaving 18 bases between them. CDR3 length: 17 residues. The CDR3 region has the DNA TGTGCCAGCAGTGAAGCCCTCGGGACACAGTCAAGCTATGGCTACACCTTC. Translation gives CASSEALGTQSSYGYTF.

The chain couples TRBV19 to TRBJ1-1, with TRBD1 identical over 7 bases. V lost 7 bases and J lost 7; bases outside the gene matches: 9. The CDR3 length is 13 residues. Per the germline V gene, CDR1 is LNHDA and CDR2 is SQIVND (reference sequence). CDR3 DNA sequence: TGTGCCAGTACCCTCACAGGGGCCCTTGAAGCTTTCTTT. Its protein product is CASTLTGALEAFF. Combining the CDR3 with reference TRBV19 and TRBJ1-1 gives the whole variable domain DGGITQSPKYLFRKEGQNVTLSCEQNLNHDAMYWYRQDPGQGLRLIYYSQIVNDFQKGDIAEGYSVSREKKESFPLTVTSAQKNPTAFYLCASTLTGALEAFFGQGTRLTVV.

J is TRBJ2-3 and V is TRBV29-1, with TRBD2 matching 9 bases. Germline CDR1 is SQVTM and CDR2 is ANQGSEA. V shed 7 bases and J 1 base; nucleotides not matched to a gene: 3. CDR3 length: 13 residues. The CDR3 spells CSAASGGTDTQYF. CDR3 nucleotides: TGCAGCGCAGCTAGCGGGGGCACAGATACGCAGTATTTT.

V usage is TRBV7-9 and J usage is TRBJ1-6; D ambiguous. This CDR3 comprises 14 residues. The V end was cut by 1 base, the J end by 7 bases, with 8 bases between. From germline, CDR1 is SEHNR and CDR2 FQNEAQ (reference sequence). CDR3 in DNA: TGTGCCAGCAGCTTAGAAGAGCGAAATTCACCCCTCCACTTT. As protein: CASSLEERNSPLHF.

The rearrangement joins TRBV6-5 to TRBJ2-7; D unclear. Germline V lookup: CDR1 MNHEY, CDR2 SVGAGI. This CDR3 is 11 amino acids long. V lost 7 bases to trimming and J lost 3 bases, with 7 bases between them. The CDR3 DNA is TGTGCCAGCATGCGGAACTACGAGCAGTACTTC. Its protein product is CASMRNYEQYF.

The chain is built from TRBV27 and TRBJ1-1; D not certain. The CDR3 is made up of 16 amino acids. Germline V gene sequence: CDR1 MNHEY, CDR2 SMNVEV (reference sequence). The ends were cut back, 1 base at V and 8 bases at J, with 20 bases in the middle. CDR3 in DNA: TGTGCCAGCAGTTTATGGGGAGGGCTCCCTCGCAGGGAAGCTTTCTTT. The encoded protein is CASSLWGGLPRREAFF.